The 22 T cell receptor beta chains below all came from one sample that was sequenced in a study of response to subunit inactivated influenza vaccine. TCRdb called the RT-PCR reads again in MiXCR, with one record for every CDR3 protein. The profile covers about 830,000 distinct CDR3 sequences, with 15% to 20% appearing a single time and approximately 11% taken by the ten largest. The sequencing used PBMCs from blood, collected approximately 5 days after vaccination. These receptors were taken from a man in his fifties who received an inactivated influenza vaccine.

This clonotype was found a few times. This chain links TRBV6-2 or TRBV6-3 with TRBJ1-2, with a possible D match to TRBD1 (5 bases). Germline loops: CDR1 MNHEY, CDR2 SVGEGT. Between the trimmed V and J ends, which lost 6 bases and 3 bases, there was a span of 20 bases. The CDR3 is made up of 16 amino acids. CDR3 DNA sequence: TGTGCCAGCAGACCCCGATTTGGGGACCGTCACTATGGCTACACCTTC. Amino acids: CASRPRFGDRHYGYTF.

This clonotype was seen a single time. CDR3 residues: CASSLVRKHNEQFF. The CDR3 bases are TGTGCCAGCAGTTTAGTAAGGAAACACAATGAGCAGTTCTTC. This chain joins TRBV12-3 or TRBV12-4 and TRBJ2-1, with D hard to call. The CDR3 totals 14 residues. With 1 base removed from V and 5 bases from J, the gap between germline ends came to 9 bases.

This sequence joins TRBV7-8 and TRBJ2-4; maybe TRBD2 (6 bases). Trimming left V 1 base short and J 0 bases short, with 16 bases between. Per the germline V gene, CDR1 is SGHVS and CDR2 is FQNEAQ. This CDR3 spans 18 amino acids. In DNA, the CDR3 is TGTGCCAGCAGCTTAGGGGACGGGAGCGAGGGAGCCAAAAACATTCAGTACTTC. Protein sequence: CASSLGDGSEGAKNIQYF.

This chain connects TRBV6-1 to TRBJ2-7; D could derive from TRBD1 or TRBD2 (5 bases each). The CDR3 has 13 amino acids. The V gene lost 7 bases and the J gene lost 4 bases, with 14 bases spanning the gap. Germline-derived CDR1 and CDR2 are MNHNS and SASEGT. CDR3 sequence: CASTAGRIYEQYF. The CDR3 region has the DNA TGTGCCAGCACGGCAGGGAGAATTTACGAGCAGTACTTC.

The sample holds a few counts of this clonotype. The genes are TRBV20-1 and TRBJ1-2, with D unresolved. This CDR3 region has 13 residues. V was clipped by 3 bases and J by 5 bases, with 13 bases between them. Germline-derived CDR1 and CDR2 are DFQATT and SNEGSKA (reference sequence). The CDR3 DNA reads TGCAGTGCTAGCCGACGTACTATTTATGGCTACACCTTC. Translation: CSASRRTIYGYTF.

This chain uses TRBV4-2 with TRBJ2-1, with D possibly being TRBD2 (6 bases). Germline V gene lookup returns CDR1 LGHNA and CDR2 YNFKEQ. V lost 3 bases and J lost 4, with 10 bases in between. The CDR3 sequence is 14 residues long. The chain's CDR3 is CASSHSGEYNEQFF. CDR3 sequence (DNA): TGTGCCAGCAGCCATAGCGGCGAGTACAATGAGCAGTTCTTC.

This rearrangement joins TRBV4-3 to TRBJ2-2; D not resolved. CDR1 LGHNA and CDR2 YSLEER come from the germline V gene. Trimming took 2 bases from V and 1 from J, leaving 8 bases between them. This CDR3 has 15 amino acids. CDR3 protein: CASSQKNRNTGELFF. The CDR3, as DNA: TGCGCCAGCAGCCAAAAAAACAGGAACACCGGGGAGCTGTTTTTT.

V and J are TRBV2 and TRBJ1-2, with D perhaps TRBD1 (6 bases). The germline V gene encodes CDR1 SNHLY and CDR2 FYNNEI. V lost 6 bases and J lost 8, with 16 bases in between. This CDR3 is 13 amino acids long. The CDR3: CASRHRELGGYTF. The CDR3 coding sequence is TGTGCCAGCAGGCACAGGGAACTGGGAGGCTACACCTTC. Full variable domain (rest looked up from reference TRBV2 and TRBJ1-2): EPEVTQTPSHQVTQMGQEVILRCVPISNHLYFYWYRQILGQKVEFLVSFYNNEISEKSEIFDDQFSVERPDGSNFTLKIRSTKLEDSAMYFCASRHRELGGYTFGSGTRLTVV.

The chain has TRBV2 and TRBJ2-1; 7 nucleotides align to TRBD2. Germline assignment: CDR1 SNHLY and CDR2 FYNNEI. The J segment lost 4 bases and the V segment lost 1 base, leaving 1 base of the junction unmatched. The CDR3 has 14 residues. The CDR3 reads CASSEELAYNEQFF. DNA of the CDR3: TGTGCCAGCAGTGAAGAACTAGCGTACAATGAGCAGTTCTTC. The variable domain in full, completed from reference TRBV2 and TRBJ2-1, reads EPEVTQTPSHQVTQMGQEVILRCVPISNHLYFYWYRQILGQKVEFLVSFYNNEISEKSEIFDDQFSVERPDGSNFTLKIRSTKLEDSAMYFCASSEELAYNEQFFGPGTRLTVL.

This clonotype has a count of ten or more. The gene calls are TRBV4-3 and TRBJ1-1; D remains ambiguous. The CDR3 is 14 residues long. Germline V CDR1 and CDR2: LGHNA, YSLEER. V lost 4 bases to trimming and J lost 6 bases, with 15 bases between them. CDR3 nucleotides: TGCGCCAGCAGCCCCGCCCCGAGTGATGCTGAAGCTTTCTTT. Translating gives CASSPAPSDAEAFF.

The rearrangement uses TRBV6-2 or TRBV6-3 and TRBJ1-1; D is unclear. The CDR3 is 16 residues long. With 2 bases removed from V and 1 base from J, the gap between germline ends came to 14 bases. The germline CDR1 and CDR2 sequences are MNHEY and SVGEGT. The CDR3 spells CASSYPGREKNTEAFF. The CDR3 DNA is TGTGCCAGCAGTTACCCGGGGAGGGAAAAGAACACTGAAGCTTTCTTT.

This clonotype was seen once. The rearrangement joins TRBV30 to TRBJ1-2, with D unresolved. The V and J ends lost 2 bases and 4 bases respectively, with 11 bases between them. CDR1 and CDR2 (germline): GTSNPN, SVGIG (reference sequence). The CDR3 spans 13 residues. This CDR3 is CAWSLDVIYGYTF. The CDR3 DNA reads as TGTGCCTGGAGTCTCGACGTCATCTATGGCTACACCTTC.

This clonotype has a handful of counts. The chain uses TRBV20-1 and TRBJ2-1, with TRBD2 matching 9 bases. Trimming removed 7 bases from V and 0 bases from J; junction bases left unmatched: 7. Germline V gene data show CDR1 as DFQATT and CDR2 as SNEGSKA (reference sequence). The CDR3 is 15 amino acids. In DNA form, the CDR3 reads TGCAGTGAAACCGCGGGGGGGCTCTCCTACAATGAGCAGTTCTTC. Translation gives CSETAGGLSYNEQFF.

In its sample, this clonotype was seen a few times. The genes are TRBV5-1 and TRBJ2-4; 7 positions agree with TRBD2. This CDR3 comprises 15 residues. The junction had 9 bases not matched to a gene; V was cut back by 3 bases and J by 6 bases. Per the germline V gene, CDR1 is SGHRS and CDR2 is YFSETQ. CDR3 protein: CASSSIPGTTNIQYF. The CDR3 DNA sequence: TGCGCCAGCAGCTCCATTCCCGGGACTACAAACATTCAGTACTTC.

This clonotype was counted between two and nine times. The DNA of the CDR3 is TGTGCCAGCAGAACTAGGGAGGGCGAAAAACTGTTTTTT. It specifies CASRTREGEKLFF. This sequence joins TRBV7-2 and TRBJ1-4; D ambiguous. The CDR3 spans 13 residues. Trimming removed 6 bases from V and 8 bases from J, with 13 bases in between. Germline V gene lookup returns CDR1 SGHTA and CDR2 FQGNSA. Complete variable domain (other parts from reference TRBV7-2 and TRBJ1-4): GAGVSQSPSNKVTEKGKDVELRCDPISGHTALYWYRQSLGQGLEFLIYFQGNSAPDKSGLPSDRFSAERTGGSVSTLTIQRTQQEDSAVYLCASRTREGEKLFFGSGTQLSVL.

The chain employs TRBV6-2 or TRBV6-3 and TRBJ2-3, with 11 bases identical to TRBD2. Germline CDR1 MNHEY, CDR2 SVGEGT. This CDR3 comprises 15 residues. Losses at the gene ends were 6 bases for V and 4 bases for J; bases not matched to a gene: 6. CDR3 in amino acids: CASRSSGGAADTQYF. The CDR3 DNA follows: TGTGCCAGCAGAAGTAGCGGGGGGGCCGCAGATACGCAGTATTTT.

The chain combines TRBV10-3 with TRBJ2-7, with TRBD1 as a possible D gene (5 bases). From germline, CDR1 is ENHRY and CDR2 SYGVKD. V was shortened by 3 bases and J by 4 bases, with 16 bases between the two germline ends. This CDR3 contains 15 residues. CDR3 in DNA: TGTGCCATCAGTGAAGGCAGGGAACCCTTTTACGAGCAGTACTTC. Translated: CAISEGREPFYEQYF.

This clonotype was counted a few times. The genes are TRBV5-4 and TRBJ2-2; possible D gene TRBD1, 5 bases. The V gene's germline CDR1 is SGHNT and CDR2 YYREEE (reference sequence). The CDR3 length is 14 residues. Trimming took 3 bases from V and 1 from J, leaving 7 bases between them. The CDR3 nucleotides read TGTGCCAGCAGCTCCAGGGAGAACACCGGGGAGCTGTTTTTT. Translating gives CASSSRENTGELFF.

DNA for the CDR3: TGTGCCAGCAGTCGGACTAGCGGTCGCTCCTACAATGAGCAGTTCTTC. Its translation: CASSRTSGRSYNEQFF. The chain uses TRBV25-1 and TRBJ2-1; 10 bases match TRBD2. The length of the CDR3 is 16 residues. CDR1 is MGHDK and CDR2 is SYGVNS in the germline V gene. J gave up 0 bases and V 5 bases, and 4 bases lay outside the gene matches. Using reference TRBV25-1 and TRBJ2-1 for the parts outside the CDR3, the full variable domain is EADIYQTPRYLVIGTGKKITLECSQTMGHDKMYWYQQDPGMELHLIHYSYGVNSTEKGDLSSESTVSRIRTEHFPLTLESARPSHTSQYLCASSRTSGRSYNEQFFGPGTRLTVL.

This clonotype appeared many times. The chain couples TRBV6-1 to TRBJ2-2, with 8 bases matching TRBD1. With 6 bases clipped from V and 5 bases from J, the junction kept 8 bases outside the gene matches. This CDR3 region has 15 residues. Germline lookup yields CDR1 MNHNS and CDR2 SASEGT. The CDR3 sequence: CASRIRGRATGELFF. CDR3 in DNA: TGTGCCAGCAGGATCAGGGGGCGCGCAACCGGGGAGCTGTTTTTT.

Ten or more counts support this clonotype. V is TRBV20-1 and J is TRBJ1-1; D gene ambiguous. With 0 bases removed from V and 4 bases from J, the gap between germline ends came to 6 bases. This CDR3 spans 12 amino acids. CDR1 and CDR2 from the germline V gene are DFQATT and SNEGSKA (reference sequence). CDR3 in DNA: TGCAGTGCTAGAGATGTAGGCACTGAAGCTTTCTTT. Protein sequence: CSARDVGTEAFF.

The J gene is TRBJ1-2, the V gene TRBV29-1; 8 bases map to TRBD1. CDR1 is SQVTM, CDR2 ANQGSEA, per germline. J lost 4 bases, V lost 3 bases, and 7 bases had no gene match. There are 14 residues in the CDR3. The CDR3 coding sequence is TGCAGCGTTGATTCGACAGGGGAAGTCTATGGCTACACCTTC. Amino acids: CSVDSTGEVYGYTF.